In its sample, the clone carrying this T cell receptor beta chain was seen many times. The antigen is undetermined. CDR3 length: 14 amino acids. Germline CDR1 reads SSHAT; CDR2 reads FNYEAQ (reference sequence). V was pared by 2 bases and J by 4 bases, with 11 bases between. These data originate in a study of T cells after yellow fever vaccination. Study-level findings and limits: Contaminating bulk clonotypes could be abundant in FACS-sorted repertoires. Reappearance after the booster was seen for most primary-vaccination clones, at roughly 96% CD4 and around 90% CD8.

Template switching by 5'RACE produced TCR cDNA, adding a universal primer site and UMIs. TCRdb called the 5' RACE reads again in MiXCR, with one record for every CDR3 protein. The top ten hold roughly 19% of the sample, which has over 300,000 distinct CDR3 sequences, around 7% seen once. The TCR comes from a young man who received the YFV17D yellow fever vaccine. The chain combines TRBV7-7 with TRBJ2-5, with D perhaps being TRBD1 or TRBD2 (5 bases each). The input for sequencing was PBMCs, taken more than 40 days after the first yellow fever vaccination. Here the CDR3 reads CASSLRGQGETQYF. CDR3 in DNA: TGTGCCAGCAGCTTACGGGGTCAGGGAGAGACCCAGTACTTC.